Detailed here is one T cell receptor beta chain. The antigen is undetermined. These data belong to a study of naive and memory T cell subsets. Study results and limitations: In naive cells, over 95% of TCR sequences were seen only once. Naive and memory repertoire findings lacked a ground truth for validation. Expression changes during T cell differentiation may affect RNA-based TCR counts.

After the first PCR, alpha and beta chain libraries were processed separately. An equimolar mix of two oligonucleotides served as the beta constant-region primer for TRBC1 and TRBC2. Four rounds of PCR amplified the ligated cDNA using nested alpha and beta constant-region primers plus SP2. Via MiXCR, TCRdb re-called the UMI-ligation and nested PCR reads, giving one row per CDR3 protein. The sample holds over 100,000 distinct CDR3 sequences, 35% to 40% seen once. Trimming took off 4 bases at V and 15 bases at J, with 22 bases between the two ends. Germline lookup yields CDR1 DFQATT and CDR2 SNEGSKA (reference sequence). The CDR3 extends over 13 amino acids.

This TCR derives from a human donor in good health. The sample was central memory CD4+ T cells from blood. The rearrangement joins TRBV20-1 to TRBJ2-4, with D tentatively TRBD2 (6 bases). Written as DNA, the CDR3 is TGCAGTGCTAATTCACCTAGCGCCTTCCCTCTGTACTTC. It yields the protein CSANSPSAFPLYF.